What follows are 9 T cell receptor beta chains derived from one specimen sequenced in a study of blood T cell repertoires in COVID-19. Generated by immunoSEQ multiplex PCR, the TCRdb table keeps only in-frame clones and is missing some. This sample has about 100,000 clones; roughly 79% occur once, and the top ten carry approximately 30%. Sequencing used peripheral blood. Every receptor here comes from a man between 65 and 80 years old with active or convalescent COVID-19.

The J gene is TRBJ2-5, the V gene TRBV7-2, with a weak D call TRBD2 (6 bases). There are 15 residues in the CDR3. Trimming took off 4 bases at V and 2 bases at J, with 14 bases between the two ends. CDR1 is SGHTA and CDR2 is FQGNSA in the germline V gene. The CDR3 reads CASSYGSGAQETQYF. The CDR3, as DNA: TGTGCCAGCAGCTACGGTAGCGGAGCTCAAGAGACCCAGTACTTC.

V gene TRBV9 combines with J gene TRBJ2-5; D may be TRBD2 (5 bases). This CDR3 contains 15 residues. V dropped 3 bases and J dropped 2 bases, with 14 bases sitting between them. Germline V lookup: CDR1 SGDLS, CDR2 YYNGEE. The CDR3 region is CASSAEAGEQETQYF. CDR3 DNA sequence: TGTGCCAGCAGCGCCGAAGCCGGGGAGCAAGAGACCCAGTACTTC.

This sequence joins TRBV5-5 and TRBJ2-3, with TRBD2 as a possible D gene (6 bases). The V gene's germline CDR1 is SGHKS and CDR2 YYEKEE (reference sequence). This CDR3 region has 15 residues. V lost 7 bases to trimming and J lost 1 base, with 16 bases between them. The CDR3 loop is CASEAGRDGTDTQYF. The CDR3, as DNA: TGTGCCAGCGAGGCGGGGCGCGACGGCACAGATACGCAGTATTTT. The variable domain in full, with the rest retrieved from reference TRBV5-5 and TRBJ2-3, is DAGVTQSPTHLIKTRGQQVTLRCSPISGHKSVSWYQQVLGQGPQFIFQYYEKEERGRGNFPDRFSARQFPNYSSELNVNALLLGDSALYLCASEAGRDGTDTQYFGPGTRLTVL.

The chain uses TRBV30 and TRBJ1-4; a possible D gene is TRBD1 (5 bases). Germline CDR1 and CDR2: GTSNPN and SVGIG (reference sequence). V dropped 1 base and J dropped 3 bases, with 12 bases sitting between them. The CDR3 contains 15 residues. The CDR3 here is CAWSDVGEANEKLFF. Here the CDR3 DNA reads TGTGCCTGGAGTGATGTGGGGGAGGCTAATGAAAAACTGTTTTTT.

The rearrangement joins TRBV6-5 to TRBJ2-7, with D tentatively TRBD2 (5 bases). The CDR3 is 14 amino acids. The V end lost 6 bases, the J end lost 0 bases, and 12 bases lay between the germline ends. From germline, CDR1 is MNHEY and CDR2 SVGAGI. The CDR3 bases are TGTGCCAGCAGCGACCGACGGGACTCCTACGAGCAGTACTTC. This sequence encodes CASSDRRDSYEQYF.

This clone was recorded a few times. The chain combines TRBV7-2 with TRBJ2-2; 13 nucleotides match TRBD2. Germline assignment: CDR1 SGHTA and CDR2 FQGNSA. The CDR3 totals 18 residues. V gave up 5 bases and J gave up 2 bases; unmatched junction bases: 8. The CDR3 coding sequence is TGTGCCAGCAGCCCAAGGACTAGCGGGGGCCTTAACACCGGGGAGCTGTTTTTT. It translates to CASSPRTSGGLNTGELFF.

J is TRBJ2-2 and V is TRBV24-1; 9 bases map to TRBD1. The CDR3 contains 16 residues. Germline trimming cut 4 bases from V and 6 bases from J; bases unmatched to any gene: 8. CDR1 is KGHDR, CDR2 SFDVKD, per germline. The CDR3, as DNA: TGTGCCACCAGTGACCAGGGACAGGGAGTTCCCGGGGAGCTGTTTTTT. Its protein product is CATSDQGQGVPGELFF.

V usage is TRBV30 and J usage is TRBJ1-2, with D possibly TRBD1 on 5 matching bases. V was shortened by 3 bases and J by 5 bases, with 19 bases between the two germline ends. CDR1 is GTSNPN, CDR2 SVGIG, per germline (reference sequence). The CDR3 runs 15 residues. The CDR3 coding sequence is TGTGCCTGGAGGAAGGCTGGGGCAGTGGGTTATGGCTACACCTTC. Amino acid sequence: CAWRKAGAVGYGYTF.

CDR3: CASSSPGGSTGELFF. CDR3 nucleotide sequence: TGTGCCAGCAGTTCGCCAGGGGGCTCCACCGGGGAGCTGTTTTTT. This chain connects TRBV6-2 or TRBV6-3 to TRBJ2-2; TRBD1 matches at 8 bases. V shed 4 bases, J shed 4 bases, and the junction held 5 bases outside the gene matches. The germline CDR1 and CDR2 sequences are MNHEY and SVGEGT. The CDR3 runs to 15 residues.